Each of the 18 T cell receptor beta chains below was sequenced from the same sample in a study of T cell changes during pregnancy in multiple sclerosis. Profiling relied on immunoSEQ multiplex PCR, and the TCRdb table lists in-frame clones only, not all of them. The data contain about 32,000 clones, 75% to 95% of them singletons. Sequences were derived from CD8+ T cells from peripheral blood mononuclear cells, sampled in the second trimester of pregnancy. These receptors all come from a female donor in good health, enrolled as a control in a pregnancy study.

The rearrangement uses TRBV30 and TRBJ2-6, with a tentative D call TRBD1 (6 bases). V was shortened by 1 base and J by 4 bases, with 8 bases between the two germline ends. The CDR3 has 14 residues. Germline V gene data show CDR1 as GTSNPN and CDR2 as SVGIG (reference sequence). The CDR3 DNA sequence: TGTGCCTGGAGTGGGGGGCACGGGGCCAACGTCCTGACTTTC. This codes for CAWSGGHGANVLTF.

This clone was detected a few times. J is TRBJ1-2 and V is TRBV9; a possible D gene is TRBD1 (6 bases). Germline CDR1 and CDR2: SGDLS and YYNGEE. V shed 3 bases and J shed 1 base, with 13 bases lying between them. The CDR3 consists of 15 residues. The CDR3 loop is CASSASRTDNYGYTF. The CDR3 DNA reads TGTGCCAGCAGCGCCTCGAGGACAGATAACTATGGCTACACCTTC.

The rearrangement joins TRBV5-5 to TRBJ1-5; D remains unclear. Trimming took 0 bases from V and 0 from J, leaving 4 bases between them. The length of the CDR3 is 14 residues. Germline CDR1 SGHKS, CDR2 YYEKEE (reference sequence). The CDR3 DNA reads TGTGCCAGCAGCTTGGGGCCTAGCAATCAGCCCCAGCATTTT. It is translated as CASSLGPSNQPQHF.

The sample holds a few counts of this clone. J is TRBJ1-1 and V is TRBV14; D unclear. V was clipped by 4 bases and J by 1 base, with 4 bases between them. The CDR3 is made up of 12 amino acids. Germline V gene lookup returns CDR1 SGHDN and CDR2 FVKESK. CDR3 in amino acids: CASSPKNTEAFF. CDR3 nucleotide sequence: TGTGCCAGCAGCCCAAAGAACACTGAAGCTTTCTTT.

The genes are TRBV6-1 and TRBJ2-7; D uncertain. The CDR3 loop spans 15 amino acids. V was trimmed by 4 bases and J by 4 bases, leaving 17 bases between them. CDR1 and CDR2 (germline): MNHNS, SASEGT. The CDR3 is CASSGWWQQVYEQYF. The CDR3, as DNA: TGTGCCAGCAGTGGATGGTGGCAGCAGGTTTACGAGCAGTACTTC.

The chain couples TRBV5-1 to TRBJ2-1, with a possible D match to TRBD2 (6 bases). The V gene lost 2 bases and the J gene lost 0 bases, with 15 bases spanning the gap. This CDR3 has 17 residues. Germline V gene data show CDR1 as SGHRS and CDR2 as YFSETQ. CDR3 loop: CASSFLIRGSSYNEQFF. DNA of the CDR3: TGCGCCAGCAGCTTTCTTATTCGGGGGAGCTCCTACAATGAGCAGTTCTTC.

The rearrangement joins TRBV27 to TRBJ2-7; D might be TRBD1 (6 bases). The V gene's germline CDR1 is MNHEY and CDR2 SMNVEV (reference sequence). The length of the CDR3 is 15 residues. Between the trimmed V and J ends, which lost 6 bases and 0 bases, there was a span of 15 bases. The CDR3 sequence is CASRIPRGFSYEQYF. DNA for the CDR3: TGTGCCAGCAGAATCCCCAGGGGATTCTCCTACGAGCAGTACTTC.

The chain couples TRBV2 to TRBJ1-2; tentatively, D is TRBD1 (5 bases). Germline CDR1 SNHLY, CDR2 FYNNEI. V lost 6 bases, J lost 3 bases, and 17 bases lay in between. This CDR3 spans 15 amino acids. The DNA for the CDR3 is TGTGCCAGCAGCCCCTTCGGCGGGGGAGACTATGGCTACACCTTC. It yields the protein CASSPFGGGDYGYTF.

This clone was observed once. This sequence joins TRBV27 and TRBJ1-1; 7 bases fit TRBD1. CDR3 length: 14 amino acids. The J segment lost 4 bases and the V segment lost 3 bases, leaving 5 bases of the junction unmatched. Germline CDR1 MNHEY, CDR2 SMNVEV (reference sequence). CDR3 sequence (DNA): TGTGCCAGCAGTTTGACAGGGTCGAGCACTGAAGCTTTCTTT. This codes for CASSLTGSSTEAFF.

This chain connects TRBV6-5 to TRBJ2-7; D is uncertain. Trimming removed 7 bases from V and 0 bases from J, with 4 bases in between. Germline V gene lookup returns CDR1 MNHEY and CDR2 SVGAGI. The CDR3 is made up of 11 amino acids. The CDR3 sequence is CASTNSYEQYF. As DNA, the CDR3 is TGTGCCAGCACAAACTCCTACGAGCAGTACTTC.

The chain couples TRBV11-3 to TRBJ2-7, with TRBD1 matching 8 bases. The germline V gene encodes CDR1 SGHNT and CDR2 YENEEA. The CDR3 has 12 amino acids. V gave up 4 bases and J gave up 6 bases; unmatched junction bases: 2. The CDR3 coding sequence is TGTGCCAGCAGCTGGACAGGGTTCGAGCAGTACTTC. Protein product: CASSWTGFEQYF.

The chain links TRBV7-2 to TRBJ1-2; D might be TRBD1 (6 bases). CDR1 is SGHTA and CDR2 is FQGNSA in the germline V gene. V was trimmed by 4 bases and J by 6 bases, leaving 15 bases between them. This CDR3 comprises 14 residues. The CDR3 nucleotides read TGTGCCAGCAGCTCCTTGTGGGGGCGGGATGGCTACACCTTC. It yields the protein CASSSLWGRDGYTF. The whole variable domain, remainder taken from reference TRBV7-2 and TRBJ1-2, is GAGVSQSPSNKVTEKGKDVELRCDPISGHTALYWYRQSLGQGLEFLIYFQGNSAPDKSGLPSDRFSAERTGGSVSTLTIQRTQQEDSAVYLCASSSLWGRDGYTFGSGTRLTVV.

V usage is TRBV30 and J usage is TRBJ2-5, with D possibly matching TRBD2 (6 bases). The ends were cut back, 5 bases at V and 5 bases at J, with 12 bases in the middle. The CDR3 is 12 residues long. CDR1 GTSNPN and CDR2 SVGIG come from the germline V gene (reference sequence). DNA for the CDR3: TGTGCCTGGGCGGGGATTGCGGAGACCCAGTACTTC. Protein: CAWAGIAETQYF.

The rearrangement links TRBV5-1 to TRBJ2-1, with 8 nucleotides matching TRBD1. This CDR3 has 17 amino acids. CDR1 SGHRS and CDR2 YFSETQ come from the germline V gene. The junction had 8 bases not matched to a gene; V was cut back by 2 bases and J by 1 base. The CDR3 DNA sequence: TGCGCCAGCAGCTTAATGACAGGGGCGCCTTCCTACAATGAGCAGTTCTTC. It specifies CASSLMTGAPSYNEQFF. Supplemented by reference TRBV5-1 and TRBJ2-1, the full variable domain reads KAGVTQTPRYLIKTRGQQVTLSCSPISGHRSVSWYQQTPGQGLQFLFEYFSETQRNKGNFPGRFSGRQFSNSRSEMNVSTLELGDSALYLCASSLMTGAPSYNEQFFGPGTRLTVL.

The rearrangement joins TRBV7-9 to TRBJ2-1, with D possibly being TRBD2 (5 bases). Trimming removed 7 bases from V and 7 bases from J, with 17 bases in between. The CDR3 contains 14 residues. CDR1 is SEHNR and CDR2 is FQNEAQ in the germline V gene (reference sequence). The CDR3 DNA reads as TGTGCCAGCAACGATGCGTTGACGGGAAATGAGCAGTTCTTC. It yields the protein CASNDALTGNEQFF.

The chain carries TRBV14 and TRBJ2-7; unclear D gene. The CDR3 extends over 15 amino acids. Germline V gives CDR1 SGHDN, CDR2 FVKESK. The germline V and J ends were trimmed by 4 bases and 0 bases, with 13 bases remaining between them. For the CDR3, the DNA is TGTGCCAGCAGCCGACGACTGTACTCCTCCTACGAGCAGTACTTC. Its translation is CASSRRLYSSYEQYF. The full variable domain, in which reference TRBV14 and TRBJ2-7 provide the parts outside the CDR3, is EAGVTQFPSHSVIEKGQTVTLRCDPISGHDNLYWYRRVMGKEIKFLLHFVKESKQDESGMPNNRFLAERTGGTYSTLKVQPAELEDSGVYFCASSRRLYSSYEQYFGPGTRLTVT.

V gene TRBV6-1 combines with J gene TRBJ1-4; D is possibly TRBD1 (6 bases). Trimming left V 3 bases short and J 7 bases short, with 24 bases between. This CDR3 spans 18 amino acids. Per germline, CDR1 MNHNS and CDR2 SASEGT. The DNA of the CDR3 is TGTGCCAGCAGTGAGTTTCGCCAGGGGCGCGGTATTAGTGAAAAACTGTTTTTT. The encoded protein is CASSEFRQGRGISEKLFF.

The CDR3 coding sequence is TGTGCCAGCAGCTTACGGGGACTGCCTCCCTACGAGCAGTACTTC. Its protein is CASSLRGLPPYEQYF. The genes are TRBV5-6 and TRBJ2-7; a weak D match, TRBD2 (6 bases). V was pared by 2 bases and J by 2 bases, with 14 bases between. Germline-derived CDR1 and CDR2 are SGHDT and YYEEEE. This CDR3 has 15 amino acids.